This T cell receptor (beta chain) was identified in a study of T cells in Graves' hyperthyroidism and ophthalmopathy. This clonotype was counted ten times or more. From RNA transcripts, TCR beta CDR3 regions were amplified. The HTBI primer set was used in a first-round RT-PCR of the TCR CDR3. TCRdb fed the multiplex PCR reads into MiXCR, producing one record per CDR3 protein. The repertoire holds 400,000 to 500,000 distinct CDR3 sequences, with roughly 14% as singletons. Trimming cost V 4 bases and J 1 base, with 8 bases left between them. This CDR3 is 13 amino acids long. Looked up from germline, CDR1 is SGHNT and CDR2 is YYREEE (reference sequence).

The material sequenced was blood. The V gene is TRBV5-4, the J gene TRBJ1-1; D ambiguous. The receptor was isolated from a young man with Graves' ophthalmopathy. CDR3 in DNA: TGTGCCAGCAGCAACATCGAGAACACTGAAGCTTTCTTT. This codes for CASSNIENTEAFF.